Sequencing of this T cell receptor (beta chain) was carried out in a study of cytomegalovirus exposure and HLA in healthy donors. Trimming stripped 4 bases from V and 7 bases from J, with 10 bases between. CDR1 and CDR2 from the germline V gene are DFQATT and SNEGSKA (reference sequence). The CDR3 length is 11 residues. As concerns this clone: Its antigen is not identified.

Overall study results and limits: Later work associated over 15,000 TCR beta sequences with HLA alleles at 0.05 false discovery rate.

Use of 60 Vbeta and 13 Jbeta primers characterized the PCR. Measured with immunoSEQ multiplex PCR; TCRdb has only the in-frame clones, and not every one. The repertoire consists of about 160,000 clones, with 75% to 90% occurring once and the leading ten covering approximately 2%. The sequence derives from a woman younger than 35 in good health and CMV-seronegative. Sequenced material: PBMCs. The V call is TRBV20-1, the J call TRBJ1-2; no clear D. The CDR3 DNA reads TGCAGTGCTATGAGGGAGAGTGGCTACACCTTC. It codes for CSAMRESGYTF.